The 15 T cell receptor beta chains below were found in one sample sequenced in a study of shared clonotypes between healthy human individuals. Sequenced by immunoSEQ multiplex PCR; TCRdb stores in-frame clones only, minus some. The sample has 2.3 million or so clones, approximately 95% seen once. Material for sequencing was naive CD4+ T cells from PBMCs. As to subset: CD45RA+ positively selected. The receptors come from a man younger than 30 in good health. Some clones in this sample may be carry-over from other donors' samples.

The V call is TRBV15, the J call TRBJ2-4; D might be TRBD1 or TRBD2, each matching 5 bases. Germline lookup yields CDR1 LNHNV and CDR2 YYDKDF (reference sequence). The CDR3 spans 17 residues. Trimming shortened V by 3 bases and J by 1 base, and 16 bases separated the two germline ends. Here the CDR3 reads CATSRQLGVSAKNIQYF. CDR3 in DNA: TGTGCCACCAGCAGGCAACTGGGGGTGTCGGCCAAAAACATTCAGTACTTC.

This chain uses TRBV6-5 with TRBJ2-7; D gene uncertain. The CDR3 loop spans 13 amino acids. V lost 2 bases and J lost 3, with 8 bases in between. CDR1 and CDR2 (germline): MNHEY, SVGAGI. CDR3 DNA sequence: TGTGCCAGCAGTTACCCCCCGGTCTACGAGCAGTACTTC. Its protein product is CASSYPPVYEQYF.

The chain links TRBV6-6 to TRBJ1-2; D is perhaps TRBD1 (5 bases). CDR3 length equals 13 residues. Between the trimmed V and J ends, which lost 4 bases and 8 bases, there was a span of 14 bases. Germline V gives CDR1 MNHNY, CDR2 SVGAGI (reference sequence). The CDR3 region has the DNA TGTGCCAGCAGTTCCACCGGGGGGGGAGGCTACACCTTC. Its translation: CASSSTGGGGYTF.

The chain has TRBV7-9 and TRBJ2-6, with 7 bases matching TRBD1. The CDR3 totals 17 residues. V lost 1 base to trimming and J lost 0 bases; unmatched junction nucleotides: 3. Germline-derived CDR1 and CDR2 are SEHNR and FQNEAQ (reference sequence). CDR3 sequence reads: CASSLGGQPSGANVLTF. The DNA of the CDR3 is TGTGCCAGCAGCTTAGGGGGACAGCCCTCTGGGGCCAACGTCCTGACTTTC.

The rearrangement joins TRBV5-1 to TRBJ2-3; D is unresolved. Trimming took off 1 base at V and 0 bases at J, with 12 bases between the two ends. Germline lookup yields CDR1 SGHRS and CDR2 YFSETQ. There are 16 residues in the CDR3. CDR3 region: CASSLQPPTSTDTQYF. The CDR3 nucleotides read TGCGCCAGCAGCTTGCAGCCGCCTACTAGCACAGATACGCAGTATTTT.

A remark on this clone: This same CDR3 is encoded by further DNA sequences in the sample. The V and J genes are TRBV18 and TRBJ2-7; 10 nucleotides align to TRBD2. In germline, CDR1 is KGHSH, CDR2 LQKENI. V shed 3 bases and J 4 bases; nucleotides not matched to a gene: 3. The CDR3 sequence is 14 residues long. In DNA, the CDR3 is TGTGCCAGCTCACCGACTAGCGGGTCATACGAGCAGTACTTC. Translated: CASSPTSGSYEQYF.

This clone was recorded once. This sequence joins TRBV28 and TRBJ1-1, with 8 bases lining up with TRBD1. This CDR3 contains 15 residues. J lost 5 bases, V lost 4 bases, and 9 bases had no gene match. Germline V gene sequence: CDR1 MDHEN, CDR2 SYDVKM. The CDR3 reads CASSSLGQGDTEAFF. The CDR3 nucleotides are TGTGCCAGCAGTTCTTTAGGACAGGGAGATACTGAAGCTTTCTTT. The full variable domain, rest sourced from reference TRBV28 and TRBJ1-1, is DVKVTQSSRYLVKRTGEKVFLECVQDMDHENMFWYRQDPGLGLRLIYFSYDVKMKEKGDIPEGYSVSREKKERFSLILESASTNQTSMYLCASSSLGQGDTEAFFGQGTRLTVV.

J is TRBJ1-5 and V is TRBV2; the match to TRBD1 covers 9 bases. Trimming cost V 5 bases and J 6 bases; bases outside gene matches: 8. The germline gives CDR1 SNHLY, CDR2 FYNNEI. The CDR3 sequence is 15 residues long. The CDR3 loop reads CASSHLDRGGQPQHF. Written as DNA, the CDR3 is TGTGCCAGCAGTCACTTGGACAGGGGCGGTCAGCCCCAGCATTTT.

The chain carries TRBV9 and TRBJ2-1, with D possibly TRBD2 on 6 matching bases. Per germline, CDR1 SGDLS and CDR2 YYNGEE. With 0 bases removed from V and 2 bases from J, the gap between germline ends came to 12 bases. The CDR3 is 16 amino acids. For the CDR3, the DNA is TGTGCCAGCAGCGTAGCCCCGGACTACACCTACAATGAGCAGTTCTTC. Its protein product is CASSVAPDYTYNEQFF.

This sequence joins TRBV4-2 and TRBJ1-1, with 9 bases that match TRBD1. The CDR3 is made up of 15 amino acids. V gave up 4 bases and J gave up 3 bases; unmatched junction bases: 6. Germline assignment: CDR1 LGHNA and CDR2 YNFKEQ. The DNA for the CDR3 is TGTGCCAGCAGCCCACAGGGGGCCGGCGACACTGAAGCTTTCTTT. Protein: CASSPQGAGDTEAFF.

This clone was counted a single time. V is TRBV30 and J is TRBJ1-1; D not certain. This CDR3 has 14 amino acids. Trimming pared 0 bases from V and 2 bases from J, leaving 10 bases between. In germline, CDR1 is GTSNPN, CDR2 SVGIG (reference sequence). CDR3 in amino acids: CAWSVNHINTEAFF. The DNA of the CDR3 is TGTGCCTGGAGTGTAAATCACATTAACACTGAAGCTTTCTTT.

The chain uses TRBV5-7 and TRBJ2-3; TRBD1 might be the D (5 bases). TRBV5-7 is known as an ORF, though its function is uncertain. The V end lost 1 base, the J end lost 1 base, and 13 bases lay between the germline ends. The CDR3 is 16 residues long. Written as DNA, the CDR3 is TGTGCCAGCAGCTTGTGGGGCAGGGCGGGCACAGATACGCAGTATTTT. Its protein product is CASSLWGRAGTDTQYF.

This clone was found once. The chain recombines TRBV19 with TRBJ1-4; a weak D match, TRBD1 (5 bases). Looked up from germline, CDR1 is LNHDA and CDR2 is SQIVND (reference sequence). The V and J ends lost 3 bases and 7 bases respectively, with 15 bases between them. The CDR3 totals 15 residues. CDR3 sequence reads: CASSMYSWGSEKLFF. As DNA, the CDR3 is TGTGCCAGTAGTATGTACTCATGGGGGAGTGAAAAACTGTTTTTT.

The CDR3 DNA follows: TGTGCCAGCAGTTCCCCGTCAAGGGGGAGCTACGAGCAGTACTTC. This translates into CASSSPSRGSYEQYF. The gene calls are TRBV6-1 and TRBJ2-7; the D gene is possibly TRBD1 (6 bases). V lost 5 bases, J lost 3 bases, and 17 bases lay in between. Germline CDR1 and CDR2: MNHNS and SASEGT. The CDR3 spans 15 residues.

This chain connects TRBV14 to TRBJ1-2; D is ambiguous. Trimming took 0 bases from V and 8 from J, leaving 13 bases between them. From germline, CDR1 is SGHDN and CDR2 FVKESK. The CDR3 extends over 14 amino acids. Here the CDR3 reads CASSQEELARGYTF. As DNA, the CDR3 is TGTGCCAGCAGCCAAGAGGAGCTCGCTCGGGGCTACACCTTC.